The 16 T cell receptor beta chains presented below share a single source sample, sequenced in a study of regulatory T cells in long-lasting Graves disease. Arm-PCR of CDR3 regions and iRepertoire HTBI primers were used to build TCR beta libraries. MiXCR, run by TCRdb on the multiplex PCR reads, gives a single entry per CDR3 protein. The table has 520,000 or so distinct CDR3 sequences, more than 10% seen once. Stated time point: newly diagnosed GD, antithyroid drugs for less than 3 months. PBMCs were the source of the RNA used for TCR sequencing. This same sample was also taken into another study, of T cells in Graves' hyperthyroidism and ophthalmopathy.

The sample here was peripheral blood mononuclear cells (PBMCs), taken at new diagnosis, from a patient treated with antithyroid drugs. These receptors were taken from a woman in her thirties with Graves disease.

The sample holds many counts of this clonotype. The chain joins TRBV12-3 or TRBV12-4 to TRBJ1-4; D not resolved. The germline V and J ends were trimmed by 6 bases and 0 bases, with 2 bases remaining between them. The CDR3 loop spans 12 amino acids. This CDR3 is CASSPTNEKLFF. CDR3 DNA sequence: TGTGCCAGCAGCCCAACTAATGAAAAACTGTTTTTT.

This clonotype was recorded at least ten times. This chain links TRBV7-2 with TRBJ2-3; maybe TRBD1 (6 bases). The germline CDR1 and CDR2 sequences are SGHTA and FQGNSA. This CDR3 region has 13 residues. Between the trimmed V and J ends, which lost 8 bases and 7 bases, there was a span of 16 bases. The CDR3 region is CASCSLDSYTQYF. CDR3 DNA: TGTGCCAGCTGCAGTTTGGACAGCTATACGCAGTATTTT.

This clonotype was counted many times. The J gene is TRBJ1-1, the V gene TRBV20-1; no reliable D call. The germline V gene has CDR1 DFQATT and CDR2 SNEGSKA (reference sequence). V was shortened by 3 bases and J by 4 bases, with 12 bases between the two germline ends. The CDR3 extends over 13 amino acids. The CDR3: CSASPGDGTEAFF. CDR3 coding DNA: TGCAGTGCTAGCCCGGGCGATGGCACTGAAGCTTTCTTT.

Ten or more counts support this clonotype. The chain employs TRBV12-3 or TRBV12-4 and TRBJ1-1; D possibly corresponds to TRBD1 (6 bases). This CDR3 comprises 12 residues. Trimming removed 5 bases from V and 4 bases from J, with 8 bases in between. The CDR3 is CASSTGITEAFF. In DNA form, the CDR3 reads TGTGCCAGCAGTACAGGGATCACTGAAGCTTTCTTT.

This clonotype was observed once. This clone may be a read error of a much larger clone one base away. This sequence joins TRBV5-1 and TRBJ1-5, with TRBD1 as a possible D gene (5 bases). There are 15 residues in the CDR3. Germline V gene data show CDR1 as SGHRS and CDR2 as YFSETQ. Trimming took 4 bases from V and 5 from J, leaving 16 bases between them. CDR3 bases: TGCGCCAGCAGCATAGGGGCCGGGGTGTATCAGCCCCAGCATTTT. Translation: CASSIGAGVYQPQHF.

This clonotype has just a few counts. The chain joins TRBV7-6 to TRBJ1-5, with a possible D match to TRBD1 (5 bases). V was pared by 4 bases and J by 7 bases, with 17 bases between. CDR3 length: 15 amino acids. CDR1 is SGHVS, CDR2 FNYEAQ, per germline. DNA of the CDR3: TGTGCCAGCAGCTCGTCGGAAGAGAGGGGACAGCCCCAGCATTTT. It codes for CASSSSEERGQPQHF.

This clonotype was seen repeatedly, ten times or more. This sequence joins TRBV6-2 or TRBV6-3 and TRBJ1-1; D is ambiguous. The germline CDR1 and CDR2 sequences are MNHEY and SVGEGT. Trimming left V 6 bases short and J 8 bases short, with 19 bases between. The CDR3 length is 14 residues. The CDR3 bases are TGTGCCAGCAGCGCTAACAAGGAAGGATCCGAAGCTTTCTTT. Translated, it gives CASSANKEGSEAFF.

This clonotype has a count of ten or more. The germline gene is not matched at one end of the junction; a read error may be the cause. The chain has TRBV7-8 and TRBJ2-7; 12 bases agree with TRBD1. The CDR3 consists of 15 residues. Per germline, CDR1 SGHVS and CDR2 FQNEAQ. The DNA of the CDR3 is TGTGGCAGCAGCCTCGGGACAGGGGGCTACTACGAGCAGTACTTC. Its translation is CGSSLGTGGYYEQYF.

The genes are TRBV7-9 and TRBJ1-2; tentative D call: TRBD1 (5 bases). Trimming cost V 5 bases and J 5 bases, with 18 bases left between them. CDR1 is SEHNR, CDR2 FQNEAQ, per germline (reference sequence). The CDR3 loop spans 15 amino acids. For the CDR3, the DNA is TGTGCCAGCAGCCACACAGGTCTTACCGATTATGGCTACACCTTC. This translates into CASSHTGLTDYGYTF.

The chain employs TRBV5-1 and TRBJ2-1; D unclear. The DNA end is more similar to TRBJ2-5, so the J call may be wrong. The length of the CDR3 is 13 residues. Germline loops: CDR1 SGHRS, CDR2 YFSETQ. CDR3 nucleotides: TGCGCCAGCAGCTTTCCCCACCAAGAGACCCAGTACTTC. It translates to CASSFPHQETQYF.

This clonotype has more than one count but fewer than ten. V gene TRBV20-1 combines with J gene TRBJ2-3; no definite D call. V lost 3 bases, J lost 4 bases, and 11 bases lay in between. The CDR3 is 13 amino acids. CDR1 DFQATT and CDR2 SNEGSKA come from the germline V gene (reference sequence). CDR3 in amino acids: CSASLLGPDTQYF. In DNA form, the CDR3 reads TGCAGTGCTAGCTTACTTGGACCAGATACGCAGTATTTT.

This clonotype was picked up many times. V gene TRBV29-1 combines with J gene TRBJ1-1; D gene uncertain. The CDR3 sequence is 13 residues long. Germline lookup yields CDR1 SQVTM and CDR2 ANQGSEA. Trimming took off 6 bases at V and 0 bases at J, with 11 bases between the two ends. DNA for the CDR3: TGCAGCGTGAAGGGAACCATGAACACTGAAGCTTTCTTT. Translating gives CSVKGTMNTEAFF.

This clonotype was seen a handful of times. V and J are TRBV5-1 and TRBJ1-1; no clear D. V was pared by 2 bases and J by 9 bases, with 17 bases between. Germline CDR1 and CDR2: SGHRS and YFSETQ. CDR3 length equals 14 residues. The DNA for the CDR3 is TGCGCCAGCAGCTTCGACACGGCCCTAAGGAAAGCTTTCTTT. Translated: CASSFDTALRKAFF.

This clonotype was picked up many times. This chain joins TRBV2 and TRBJ2-7; 11 bases line up with TRBD2. Germline-derived CDR1 and CDR2 are SNHLY and FYNNEI. This CDR3 spans 14 amino acids. The ends lost 8 bases at V and 4 bases at J; junction bases unmatched: 7. The CDR3 sequence is CASGTSGSVYEQYF. For the CDR3, the DNA is TGTGCCAGCGGAACTAGCGGGAGCGTGTACGAGCAGTACTTC. The complete variable domain, with remaining parts taken from reference TRBV2 and TRBJ2-7, reads EPEVTQTPSHQVTQMGQEVILRCVPISNHLYFYWYRQILGQKVEFLVSFYNNEISEKSEIFDDQFSVERPDGSNFTLKIRSTKLEDSAMYFCASGTSGSVYEQYFGPGTRLTVT.

This clonotype was counted many times. This chain joins TRBV24-1 and TRBJ1-5, with D tentatively TRBD1 (5 bases). Germline assignment: CDR1 KGHDR and CDR2 SFDVKD. The CDR3 spans 16 residues. V shed 5 bases and J shed 0 bases, with 13 bases lying between them. The chain's CDR3 is CATSGPGRNSNQPQHF. For the CDR3, the DNA is TGTGCCACCAGTGGTCCGGGACGCAATAGCAATCAGCCCCAGCATTTT.

CDR3 in amino acids: CASSYDQGAGGYTF. CDR3 bases: TGTGCCAGCAGTTACGATCAGGGGGCTGGTGGCTACACCTTC. The chain is built from TRBV6-2 or TRBV6-3 and TRBJ1-2; 8 bases map to TRBD1. With V trimmed by 2 bases and J by 7 bases, 6 bases remained unmatched. CDR3 length: 14 residues. Germline assignment: CDR1 MNHEY and CDR2 SVGEGT.